The rows below give T cell receptor beta chains drawn from one sample of a study of blood T cell repertoires in COVID-19. Produced via immunoSEQ multiplex PCR; TCRdb's table is partial and in-frame only. The sample has roughly 250,000 clones, around nine tenths seen once; the top ten hold approximately 2.1%. Sequencing was carried out using peripheral blood. The origin of the receptors is a middle-aged woman who had recovered from COVID-19. CDR3s include the opening cysteine and the closing phenylalanine or tryptophan. A D gene is named only where the DNA matches it firmly. Size values are once, few and many counts, or a class for expanded clones, and some rows have none.

.,TRBJ1-2,TRBV25-1,.,TGTGCCAGCAGTGAACCCCAGGGCATGAGCAAGGAGGGCTACACCTTC,CASSEPQGMSKEGYTF
.,TRBJ1-5,TRBV16,.,TGTGCCAGCAGCCAAAGGGGCGTCAATCAGCCCCAGCATTTT,CASSQRGVNQPQHF
once,TRBJ1-1,TRBV18,.,TGTGCCAGCTCAGCTAAGGGGGACACTGAAGCTTTCTTT,CASSAKGDTEAFF
.,TRBJ1-6,TRBV7-3,TRBD1,TGTGCCAGCAGCTTGACAGGGTATAATTCACCCCTCCACTTT,CASSLTGYNSPLHF
.,TRBJ1-5,TRBV5-6,.,TGTGCCAGCAGCTGGAGCCGGTATAGCAATCAGCCCCAGCATTTT,CASSWSRYSNQPQHF
.,TRBJ1-5,TRBV27,.,TGTGCCAGCAGTTCACAGTCCACAGGATTCAATCAGCCCCAGCATTTT,CASSSQSTGFNQPQHF
.,TRBJ1-1,TRBV11-2,TRBD1,TGTGCCAGCAGCTTTCTCGGGACAGGGTATAGTACTGAAGCTTTCTTT,CASSFLGTGYSTEAFF
.,TRBJ2-7,TRBV10-3,.,TGTGCCATCGGGGGCTTCTCCTACGAGCAGTACTTC,CAIGGFSYEQYF
.,TRBJ2-1,TRBV27,.,TGTGCCAGCAGAAGGACTGGTAGCTCCTACAATGAGCAGTTCTTC,CASRRTGSSYNEQFF
.,TRBJ2-1,TRBV5-5,.,TGTGCCAGCAGCCTCCAGGGTACGGTTCTAGACCGCTACAATGAGCAGTTCTTC,CASSLQGTVLDRYNEQFF
.,TRBJ2-7,TRBV5-1,TRBD2,TGCGCCAGCAGCCCGCCCGGGACTAGCGCCTCCGAGCAGTACTTC,CASSPPGTSASEQYF
.,TRBJ2-7,TRBV5-1,TRBD1,TGCGCCAGCAGCTTGGGACAGGGGCTCTCCTACGAGCAGTACTTC,CASSLGQGLSYEQYF
once,TRBJ1-5,TRBV18,.,TGTGCCAGCTCACCCGGGACACAAAACAATCAGCCCCAGCATTTT,CASSPGTQNNQPQHF
.,TRBJ1-2,TRBV24-1,.,TGTGCCACCAGTGGCCGGGGGGCCTATGGCTACACCTTC,CATSGRGAYGYTF
once,TRBJ2-7,TRBV18,TRBD2,TGTGCCAGCTCACTAACCGGGACTAGCGGGAGTAGCTCCTACGAGCAGTACTTC,CASSLTGTSGSSSYEQYF
.,TRBJ2-1,TRBV27,.,TGTGCCAGCAGCCCCGCGGCTAGAGGTTACAATGAGCAGTTCTTC,CASSPAARGYNEQFF
few,TRBJ1-3,TRBV18,.,TGTGCCAGCTCACCGGGGCGACAATCTGGAAACACCATATATTTT,CASSPGRQSGNTIYF
.,TRBJ1-4,TRBV11-2,TRBD1,TGTGCCAGCAGCTCTCGGACAGGGCGCTTTGAAAAACTGTTTTTT,CASSSRTGRFEKLFF
.,TRBJ1-1,TRBV12-3/TRBV12-4,.,TGTGCCAGCAGTTCCTACAGGGTGAATGCTTTCTTT,CASSSYRVNAFF
.,TRBJ2-2,TRBV2,.,TGTGCCAGCAGAGATGGACAGTACACCGGGGAGCTGTTTTTT,CASRDGQYTGELFF
.,TRBJ1-1,TRBV19,TRBD1,TGTGCCAGTAGGGTGACAGGGAAGGCTGAAGCTTTCTTT,CASRVTGKAEAFF
.,TRBJ1-4,TRBV19,.,TGTGTCAGTAGTCCCCTATCGGCAGGGGTTCGCGGAAAACTGTTTTTT,CVSSPLSAGVRGKLFF
.,TRBJ1-3,TRBV7-2,.,TGTGCCAGCAGCTTAGGCGGGGGGCGCTCTGGAAACACCATATATTTT,CASSLGGGRSGNTIYF
few,TRBJ1-1,TRBV6-5,TRBD1,TGTGCCAGCAGAGCGACAGGGCGCGCAAATGAAGCTTTCTTT,CASRATGRANEAFF
.,TRBJ2-1,TRBV6-5,TRBD2,TGTGCCAGCAGTTACCGCGGGACTAGCGGAAACAATGAGCAGTTCTTC,CASSYRGTSGNNEQFF
.,TRBJ2-1,TRBV3-1/TRBV3-2,.,TGTGCCAGCAGCCAAGTGGCTAGCGCCTACAATGAGCAGTTCTTC,CASSQVASAYNEQFF
.,TRBJ1-1,TRBV5-8,TRBD1,TGTGCCAGCAGCGGGGGACAGGGGAAATGGTGGGCTTTCTTT,CASSGGQGKWWAFF
.,TRBJ1-2,TRBV27,.,TGTGCCAGCACCTTAAGCGCGGGCGGGGTTGGGTTGCGAGGCTACACCTTC,CASTLSAGGVGLRGYTF
.,TRBJ1-3,TRBV30,.,TGTGCCTGGAACCCCCGGGCTGGAAACACCATATATTTT,CAWNPRAGNTIYF
.,TRBJ2-2,TRBV7-2,.,TGTGCCAGCAGCCCAATAGCGGAGATGAACACCGGGGAGCTGTTTTTT,CASSPIAEMNTGELFF
.,TRBJ1-6,TRBV28,TRBD1,TGTGCCAGCAGTTCAAAAACAGGGGGCGAATCACCCCTCCACTTT,CASSSKTGGESPLHF
.,TRBJ2-2,TRBV11-1,TRBD2,TGTGCCAGCAGCTTGCCGGGACTAGGAAATACCGGGGAGCTGTTTTTT,CASSLPGLGNTGELFF
.,TRBJ1-1,TRBV19,.,TGTGCCAGTACCCCTGACTGGTGGAGTGAAGCTTTCTTT,CASTPDWWSEAFF
.,TRBJ2-2,TRBV7-2,.,TGTGCCAGCAGCTTCAGGGGAATTAACACCGGGGAGCTGTTTTTT,CASSFRGINTGELFF
.,TRBJ1-4,TRBV20-1,.,TGCAGTGCTAGTGGAAGTGCGGAAAAACTGTTTTTT,CSASGSAEKLFF
.,TRBJ1-6,TRBV5-6,.,TGTGCCAGCAGCTTGGATGGAGGGAATTATAATTCACCCCTCCACTTT,CASSLDGGNYNSPLHF
.,TRBJ1-5,TRBV27,TRBD1,TGTGCCAGCAGCCTCCTCGGACAGGCCAACAATCAGCCCCAGCATTTT,CASSLLGQANNQPQHF
.,TRBJ2-5,TRBV4-2,TRBD1,TGTGCCAGCAGCCAAAACAGACAGGGGTTGGACCAGTACTTC,CASSQNRQGLDQYF
once,TRBJ2-1,TRBV6-5,.,TGTGCCAGCGCTTCCTTCTCAGGTTTTGTGGATGAGCAGTTCTTC,CASASFSGFVDEQFF
.,TRBJ1-6,TRBV9,.,TGTGCCAGCAGCGTGACAGATATTAATTCACCCCTCCACTTT,CASSVTDINSPLHF
once,TRBJ1-2,TRBV28,TRBD1,TGTGCCAGCACCGCAGACAGGGTGGGGGGCTACACCTTC,CASTADRVGGYTF
.,TRBJ2-1,TRBV19,TRBD2,TGTGCCAGTAAAGGGACTAGCGGGAGCTACAATGAGCAGTTCTTC,CASKGTSGSYNEQFF
.,TRBJ2-2,TRBV5-1,.,TGCGCCAGCAGCACGGACGGGAGCCGAACCGGGGAGCTGTTTTTT,CASSTDGSRTGELFF
once,TRBJ1-3,TRBV7-7,.,TGTGCTAGCAGTTTGGACAGATACTCTGGAAACACCATATATTTT,CASSLDRYSGNTIYF
.,TRBJ1-3,TRBV6-2/TRBV6-3,.,TGTGCCAGCAGTCCGACAGGACGCTCTGGAAACACCATATATTTT,CASSPTGRSGNTIYF
.,TRBJ2-5,TRBV4-1,.,TGCGCCAGCAGCCAAGTGGGGCGCGGCGAGACCCAGTACTTC,CASSQVGRGETQYF
.,TRBJ2-3,TRBV24-1,.,TGTGCCACCGGCGGGACGGATAGCACAGATACGCAGTATTTT,CATGGTDSTDTQYF
.,TRBJ2-3,TRBV3-1/TRBV3-2,TRBD2,TGTGCCAGCAGCCCTAGCCGGGGGGGCTTTGATTTT,CASSPSRGGFDF
.,TRBJ2-5,TRBV4-2,TRBD1,TGTGCCAGCAGCCAAGCAGGTTCTAACGTAGTGGGACAGCCATCCCAAGAGACCCAGTACTTC,CASSQAGSNVVGQPSQETQYF
.,TRBJ1-1,TRBV15,.,TGTGCCACCAGCAGAGTGCGGGGGGCCTTAGTCTTGAACACTGAAGCTTTCTTT,CATSRVRGALVLNTEAFF
.,TRBJ2-7,TRBV30,TRBD2,TGTGCCTGGGAGGTTCGGGGGGCCTACGAGCAGTACTTC,CAWEVRGAYEQYF
.,TRBJ1-6,TRBV7-9,TRBD1,TGTGCCACGACAGGGTTTTCTAATTCACCCCTCCACTTT,CATTGFSNSPLHF
.,TRBJ2-5,TRBV20-1,TRBD2,TGCAGTGCTAGTTTCGGGGGGGCCTCTTTTGAGACCCAGTACTTC,CSASFGGASFETQYF
.,TRBJ2-4,TRBV27,TRBD2,TGTGCCAGCAGTTCCTTGACTAGCGGGGGGCTGGTCAAAAACATTCAGTACTTC,CASSSLTSGGLVKNIQYF
.,TRBJ2-1,TRBV2,.,TGTGCCAGCAGTCAACTTCCCACGCGGAATGAGCAGTTCTTC,CASSQLPTRNEQFF
.,TRBJ2-7,TRBV6-5,TRBD2,TGTGCCAGCAGTTACGGACGGGGCGCGGGGGGGTACGAGCAGTACTTC,CASSYGRGAGGYEQYF
once,TRBJ2-4,TRBV5-6,.,TGTGCCAGCAGCCGGACAGCTGGCGACATTCAGTACTTC,CASSRTAGDIQYF